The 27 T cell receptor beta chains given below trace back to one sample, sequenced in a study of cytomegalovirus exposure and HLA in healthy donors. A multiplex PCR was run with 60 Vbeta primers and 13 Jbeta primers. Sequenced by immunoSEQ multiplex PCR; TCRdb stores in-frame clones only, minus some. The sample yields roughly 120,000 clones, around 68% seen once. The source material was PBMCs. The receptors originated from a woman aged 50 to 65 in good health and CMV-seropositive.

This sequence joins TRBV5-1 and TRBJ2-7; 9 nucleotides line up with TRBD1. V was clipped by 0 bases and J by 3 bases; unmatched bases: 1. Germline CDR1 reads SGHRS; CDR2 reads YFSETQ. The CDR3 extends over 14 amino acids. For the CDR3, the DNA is TGCGCCAGCAGCTTGGGGGACAGGGACTACGAGCAGTACTTC. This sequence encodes CASSLGDRDYEQYF.

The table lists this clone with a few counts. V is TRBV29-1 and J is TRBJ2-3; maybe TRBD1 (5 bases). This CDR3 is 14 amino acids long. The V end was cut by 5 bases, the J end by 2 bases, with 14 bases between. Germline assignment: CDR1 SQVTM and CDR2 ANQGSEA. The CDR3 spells CSVSDSINTDTQYF. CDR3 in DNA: TGCAGCGTTAGCGACAGCATAAACACAGATACGCAGTATTTT.

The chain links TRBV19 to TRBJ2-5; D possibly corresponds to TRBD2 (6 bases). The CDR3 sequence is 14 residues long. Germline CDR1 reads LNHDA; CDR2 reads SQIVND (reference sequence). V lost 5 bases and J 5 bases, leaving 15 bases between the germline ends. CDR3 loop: CASSDGGIIETQYF. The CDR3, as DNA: TGTGCCAGTAGTGACGGCGGGATTATTGAGACCCAGTACTTC.

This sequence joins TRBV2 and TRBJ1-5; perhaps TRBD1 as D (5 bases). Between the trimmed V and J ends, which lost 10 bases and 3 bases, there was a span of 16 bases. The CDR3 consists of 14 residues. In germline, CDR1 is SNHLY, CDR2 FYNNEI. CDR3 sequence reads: CATSLDSANQPQHF. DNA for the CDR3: TGTGCCACCTCCCTAGACAGTGCCAATCAGCCCCAGCATTTT.

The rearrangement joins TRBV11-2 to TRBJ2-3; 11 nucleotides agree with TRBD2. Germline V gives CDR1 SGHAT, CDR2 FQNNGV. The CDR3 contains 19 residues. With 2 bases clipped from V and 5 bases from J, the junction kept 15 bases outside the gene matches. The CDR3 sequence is CASSLTPPGTSGSIDTQYF. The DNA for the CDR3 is TGTGCCAGCAGCTTAACCCCGCCGGGGACTAGCGGATCAATAGATACGCAGTATTTT.

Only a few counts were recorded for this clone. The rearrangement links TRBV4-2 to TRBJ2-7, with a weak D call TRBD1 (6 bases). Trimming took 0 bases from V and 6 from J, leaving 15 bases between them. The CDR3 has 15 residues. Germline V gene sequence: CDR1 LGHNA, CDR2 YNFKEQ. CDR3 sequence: CASSQDYQQGVEQYF. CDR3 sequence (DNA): TGTGCCAGCAGCCAAGACTATCAACAGGGTGTCGAGCAGTACTTC.

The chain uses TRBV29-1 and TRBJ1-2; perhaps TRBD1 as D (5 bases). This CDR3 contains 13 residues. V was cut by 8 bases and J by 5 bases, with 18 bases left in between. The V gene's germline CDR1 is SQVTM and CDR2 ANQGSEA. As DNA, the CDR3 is TGCAGCACCCACTCCCGAGACAGTTATGGCTACACCTTC. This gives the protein CSTHSRDSYGYTF. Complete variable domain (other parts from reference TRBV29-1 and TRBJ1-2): SAVISQKPSRDICQRGTSLTIQCQVDSQVTMMFWYRQQPGQSLTLIATANQGSEATYESGFVIDKFPISRPNLTFSTLTVSNMSPEDSSIYLCSTHSRDSYGYTFGSGTRLTVV.

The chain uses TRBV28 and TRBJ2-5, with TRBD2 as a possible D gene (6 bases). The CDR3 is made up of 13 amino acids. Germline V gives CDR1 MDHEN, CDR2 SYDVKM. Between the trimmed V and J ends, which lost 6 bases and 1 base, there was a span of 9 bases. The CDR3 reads CASSPGSQETQYF. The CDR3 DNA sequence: TGTGCCAGCAGCCCCGGGAGCCAAGAGACCCAGTACTTC.

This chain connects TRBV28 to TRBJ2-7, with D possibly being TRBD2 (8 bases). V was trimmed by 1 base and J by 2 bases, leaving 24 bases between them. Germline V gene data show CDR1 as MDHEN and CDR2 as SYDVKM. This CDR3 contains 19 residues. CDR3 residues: CASSLSRDRRLARPYEQYF. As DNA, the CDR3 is TGTGCCAGCAGTTTATCCCGGGACAGAAGACTAGCGCGACCCTACGAGCAGTACTTC.

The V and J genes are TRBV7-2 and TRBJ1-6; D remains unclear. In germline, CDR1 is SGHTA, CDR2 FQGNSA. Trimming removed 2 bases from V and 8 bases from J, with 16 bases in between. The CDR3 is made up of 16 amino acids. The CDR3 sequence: CASSLLYEEVDSPLHF. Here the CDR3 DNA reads TGTGCCAGCAGCTTATTGTACGAAGAGGTGGATTCACCCCTCCACTTT.

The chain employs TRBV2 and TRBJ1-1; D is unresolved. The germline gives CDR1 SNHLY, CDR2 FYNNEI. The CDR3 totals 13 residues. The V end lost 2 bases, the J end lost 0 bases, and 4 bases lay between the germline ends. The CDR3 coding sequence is TGTGCCAGCAGTGAACTTATGAACACTGAAGCTTTCTTT. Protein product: CASSELMNTEAFF. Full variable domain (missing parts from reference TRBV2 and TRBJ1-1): EPEVTQTPSHQVTQMGQEVILRCVPISNHLYFYWYRQILGQKVEFLVSFYNNEISEKSEIFDDQFSVERPDGSNFTLKIRSTKLEDSAMYFCASSELMNTEAFFGQGTRLTVV.

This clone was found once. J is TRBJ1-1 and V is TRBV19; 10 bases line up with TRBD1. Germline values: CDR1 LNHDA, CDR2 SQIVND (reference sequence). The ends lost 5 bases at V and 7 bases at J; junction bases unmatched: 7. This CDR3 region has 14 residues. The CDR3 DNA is TGTGCCAGTAGTGTCGGACAGGGGGTGAATGAAGCTTTCTTT. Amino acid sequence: CASSVGQGVNEAFF. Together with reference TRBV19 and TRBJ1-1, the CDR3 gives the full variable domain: DGGITQSPKYLFRKEGQNVTLSCEQNLNHDAMYWYRQDPGQGLRLIYYSQIVNDFQKGDIAEGYSVSREKKESFPLTVTSAQKNPTAFYLCASSVGQGVNEAFFGQGTRLTVV.

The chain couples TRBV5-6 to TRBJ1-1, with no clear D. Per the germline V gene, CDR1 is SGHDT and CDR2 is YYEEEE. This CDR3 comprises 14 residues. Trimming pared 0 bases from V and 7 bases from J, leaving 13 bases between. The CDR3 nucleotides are TGTGCCAGCAGCTTGGCTTTTAACTTCGGTGAAGCTTTCTTT. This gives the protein CASSLAFNFGEAFF.

DNA of the CDR3: TGCGCCAGCAGATCCCCAGCTAGCGGGAGTGGTGATACGCAGTATTTT. The encoded protein is CASRSPASGSGDTQYF. This rearrangement joins TRBV5-1 to TRBJ2-3; 10 bases match TRBD2. Germline V gives CDR1 SGHRS, CDR2 YFSETQ. V dropped 5 bases and J dropped 6; count of bases not matched to a gene: 12. CDR3 size: 16 residues.

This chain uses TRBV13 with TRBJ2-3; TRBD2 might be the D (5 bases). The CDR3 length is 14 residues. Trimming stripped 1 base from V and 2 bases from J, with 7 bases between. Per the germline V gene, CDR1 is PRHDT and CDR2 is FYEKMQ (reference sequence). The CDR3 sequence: CASSLATITDTQYF. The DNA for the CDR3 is TGTGCCAGCAGCTTAGCGACTATCACAGATACGCAGTATTTT.

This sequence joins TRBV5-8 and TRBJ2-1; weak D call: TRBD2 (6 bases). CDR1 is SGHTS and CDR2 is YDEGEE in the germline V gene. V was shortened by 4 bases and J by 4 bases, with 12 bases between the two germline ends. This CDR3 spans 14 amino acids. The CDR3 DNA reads TGTGCCAGCAGCCTCGGACTAATTTACAATGAGCAGTTCTTC. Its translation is CASSLGLIYNEQFF. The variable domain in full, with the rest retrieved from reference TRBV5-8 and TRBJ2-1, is EAGVTQSPTHLIKTRGQQATLRCSPISGHTSVYWYQQALGLGLQFLLWYDEGEERNRGNFPPRFSGRQFPNYSSELNVNALELEDSALYLCASSLGLIYNEQFFGPGTRLTVL.

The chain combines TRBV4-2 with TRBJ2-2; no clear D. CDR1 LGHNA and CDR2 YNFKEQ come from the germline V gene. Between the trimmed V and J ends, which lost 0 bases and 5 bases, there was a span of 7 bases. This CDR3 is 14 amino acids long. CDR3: CASSQELETGELFF. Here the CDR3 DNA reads TGTGCCAGCAGCCAAGAGCTGGAGACCGGGGAGCTGTTTTTT.

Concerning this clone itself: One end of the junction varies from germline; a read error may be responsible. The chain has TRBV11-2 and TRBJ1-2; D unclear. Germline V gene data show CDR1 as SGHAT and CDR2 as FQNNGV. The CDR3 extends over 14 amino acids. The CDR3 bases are TGTGCCAGCAGCCCTCTGATTCCTAATTATGGCTACACCTTC. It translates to CASSPLIPNYGYTF.

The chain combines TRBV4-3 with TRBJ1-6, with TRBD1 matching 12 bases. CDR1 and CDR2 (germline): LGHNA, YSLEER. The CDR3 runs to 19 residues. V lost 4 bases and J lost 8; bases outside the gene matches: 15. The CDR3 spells CASSRKLGTGGIMDSPLHF. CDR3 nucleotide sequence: TGCGCCAGCAGCCGAAAACTCGGGACAGGGGGCATTATGGATTCACCCCTCCACTTT.

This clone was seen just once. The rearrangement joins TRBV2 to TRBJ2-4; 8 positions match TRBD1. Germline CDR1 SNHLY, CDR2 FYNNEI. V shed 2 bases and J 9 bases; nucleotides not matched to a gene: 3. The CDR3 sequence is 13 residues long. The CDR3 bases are TGTGCCAGCAGTGAACAGGGGGCGGCCATTCAGTACTTC. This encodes CASSEQGAAIQYF.

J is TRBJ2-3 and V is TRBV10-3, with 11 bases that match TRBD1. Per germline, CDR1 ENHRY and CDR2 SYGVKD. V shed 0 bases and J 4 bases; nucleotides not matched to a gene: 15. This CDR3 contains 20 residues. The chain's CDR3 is CAISESTPKGQGVRADTQYF. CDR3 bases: TGTGCCATCAGTGAGTCGACTCCAAAGGGACAGGGGGTAAGAGCAGATACGCAGTATTTT.

The CDR3 loop reads CAWSVMGVLSGNTIYF. The CDR3 DNA follows: TGTGCCTGGAGTGTGATGGGAGTCCTCTCTGGAAACACCATATATTTT. This rearrangement joins TRBV30 to TRBJ1-3, with D unclear. CDR3 size: 16 residues. Germline lookup yields CDR1 GTSNPN and CDR2 SVGIG (reference sequence). V gave up 0 bases and J gave up 0 bases, with 12 bases separating them.

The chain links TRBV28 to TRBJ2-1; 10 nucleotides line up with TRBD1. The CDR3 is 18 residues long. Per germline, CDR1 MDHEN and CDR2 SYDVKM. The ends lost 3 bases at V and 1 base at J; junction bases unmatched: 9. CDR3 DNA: TGTGCCAGCAGTTTGTTACCTGGGACAGGGGTATCCTACAATGAGCAGTTCTTC. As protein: CASSLLPGTGVSYNEQFF.

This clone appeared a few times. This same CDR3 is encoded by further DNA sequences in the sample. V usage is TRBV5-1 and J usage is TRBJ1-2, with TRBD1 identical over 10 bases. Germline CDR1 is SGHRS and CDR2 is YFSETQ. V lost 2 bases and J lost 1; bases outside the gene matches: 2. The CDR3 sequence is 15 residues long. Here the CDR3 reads CASSLGQGVNYGYTF. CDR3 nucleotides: TGCGCCAGCAGCTTAGGACAGGGGGTTAACTATGGCTACACCTTC.

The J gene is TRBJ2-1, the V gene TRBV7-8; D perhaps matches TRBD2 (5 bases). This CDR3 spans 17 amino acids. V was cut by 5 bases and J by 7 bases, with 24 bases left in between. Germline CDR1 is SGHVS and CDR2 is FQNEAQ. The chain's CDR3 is CASSLDLWSIRGNEQFF. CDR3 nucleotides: TGTGCCAGCAGCCTGGACCTCTGGTCCATAAGAGGGAATGAGCAGTTCTTC.

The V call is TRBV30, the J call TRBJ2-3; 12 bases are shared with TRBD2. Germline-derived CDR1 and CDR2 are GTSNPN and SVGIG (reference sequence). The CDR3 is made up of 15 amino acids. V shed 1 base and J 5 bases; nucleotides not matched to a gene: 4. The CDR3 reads CAWSGLAGAKDTQYF. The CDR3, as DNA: TGTGCCTGGAGTGGACTAGCGGGAGCGAAAGATACGCAGTATTTT. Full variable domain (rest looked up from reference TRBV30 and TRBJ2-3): SQTIHQWPATLVQPVGSPLSLECTVEGTSNPNLYWYRQAAGRGLQLLFYSVGIGQISSEVPQNLSASRPQDRQFILSSKKLLLSDSGFYLCAWSGLAGAKDTQYFGPGTRLTVL.

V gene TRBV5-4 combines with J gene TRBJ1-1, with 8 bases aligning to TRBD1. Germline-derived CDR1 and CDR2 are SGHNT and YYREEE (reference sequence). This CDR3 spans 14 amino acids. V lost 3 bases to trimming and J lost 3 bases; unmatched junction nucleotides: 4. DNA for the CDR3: TGTGCCAGCAGCTCGAAACAGGGGGACACTGAAGCTTTCTTT. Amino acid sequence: CASSSKQGDTEAFF.